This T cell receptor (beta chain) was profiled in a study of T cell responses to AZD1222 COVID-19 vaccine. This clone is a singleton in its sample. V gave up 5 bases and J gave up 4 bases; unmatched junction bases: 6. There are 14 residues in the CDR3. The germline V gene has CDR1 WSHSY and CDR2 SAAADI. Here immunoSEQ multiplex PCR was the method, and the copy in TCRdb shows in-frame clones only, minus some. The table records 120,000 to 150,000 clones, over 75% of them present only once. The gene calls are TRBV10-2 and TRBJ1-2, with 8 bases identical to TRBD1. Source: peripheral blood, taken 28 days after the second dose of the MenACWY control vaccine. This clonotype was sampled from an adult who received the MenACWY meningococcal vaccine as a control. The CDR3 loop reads CASSSGQGVYGYTF. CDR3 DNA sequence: TGCGCCAGCAGTAGCGGACAGGGAGTCTATGGCTACACCTTC.